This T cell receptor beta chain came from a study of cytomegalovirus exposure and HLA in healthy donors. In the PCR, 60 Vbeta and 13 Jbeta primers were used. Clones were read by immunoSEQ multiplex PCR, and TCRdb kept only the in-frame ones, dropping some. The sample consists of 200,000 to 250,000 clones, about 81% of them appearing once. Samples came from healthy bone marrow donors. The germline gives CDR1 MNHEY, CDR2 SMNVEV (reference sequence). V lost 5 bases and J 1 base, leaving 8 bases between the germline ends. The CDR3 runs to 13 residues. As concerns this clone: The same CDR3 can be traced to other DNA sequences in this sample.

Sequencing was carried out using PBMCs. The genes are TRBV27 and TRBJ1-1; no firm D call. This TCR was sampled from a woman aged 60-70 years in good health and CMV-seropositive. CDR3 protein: CASSLTRNTEAFF. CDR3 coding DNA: TGTGCCAGCAGTCTTACAAGGAACACTGAAGCTTTCTTT.